Presented here are 23 T cell receptor beta chains from one specimen sequenced in a study of OX40 agonist ivuxolimab in advanced cancers. TCRdb keeps only in-frame clones here, not all; method: immunoSEQ multiplex PCR. The repertoire includes fewer than 70,000 clones, about 89% of them detected once, and approximately 0.78% sits in the top ten. Sequenced material: CD4+ or CD8+ T cells sorted from blood, taken in a trial of the OX40 agonist ivuxolimab. These receptor sequences come from an adult with an advanced solid tumor such as melanoma, head and neck, liver or kidney cancer.

This chain uses TRBV21-1 with TRBJ2-1; the D call in the table, TRBD1, was not verified against the DNA. TRBV21-1 is annotated as a pseudogene. The CDR3 runs to 16 residues. CDR3 in DNA: TGTGCCAGCAGCAAAGCGCGAGGGGGCGCCTACAATGAGCAGTTCTTC. Translation gives CASSKARGGAYNEQFF.

This clone was seen just once. The chain links TRBV19 to TRBJ1-5; tentative D call: TRBD1 (6 bases). The ends were cut back, 7 bases at V and 0 bases at J, with 19 bases in the middle. The CDR3 spans 17 residues. Germline V gene data show CDR1 as LNHDA and CDR2 as SQIVND (reference sequence). CDR3 DNA: TGTGCCAGTAAAACCCTACAGGGTGGGGGTAGCAATCAGCCCCAGCATTTT. This gives the protein CASKTLQGGGSNQPQHF.

The chain joins TRBV5-1 to TRBJ2-2, with TRBD2 matching 12 bases. J was trimmed by 5 bases and V by 0 bases; bases with no gene match: 8. The CDR3 sequence is 18 residues long. CDR1 and CDR2 from the germline V gene are SGHRS and YFSETQ. The CDR3 region is CASSLGRLAGDQTGELFF. In DNA form, the CDR3 reads TGCGCCAGCAGCTTGGGGAGACTAGCGGGAGATCAGACCGGGGAGCTGTTTTTT. Supplemented by reference TRBV5-1 and TRBJ2-2, the full variable domain reads KAGVTQTPRYLIKTRGQQVTLSCSPISGHRSVSWYQQTPGQGLQFLFEYFSETQRNKGNFPGRFSGRQFSNSRSEMNVSTLELGDSALYLCASSLGRLAGDQTGELFFGEGSRLTVL.

The genes are TRBV18 and TRBJ2-1; no definite D call. CDR1 is KGHSH and CDR2 is LQKENI in the germline V gene. The CDR3 contains 14 residues. V was shortened by 3 bases and J by 9 bases, with 15 bases between the two germline ends. The CDR3 protein is CASSPGSLQSEQFF. Written as DNA, the CDR3 is TGTGCCAGCTCACCTGGGTCCCTGCAAAGTGAGCAGTTCTTC.

The chain uses TRBV4-1 and TRBJ1-2; D gene uncertain. The CDR3 consists of 13 residues. Trimming cost V 1 base and J 0 bases, with 3 bases left between them. Germline V gives CDR1 MGHRA, CDR2 YSYEKL. The DNA of the CDR3 is TGCGCCAGCAGCCAAGTCCCTAACTATGGCTACACCTTC. Protein sequence: CASSQVPNYGYTF.

CDR3 sequence: CASSLSQGHHEQYF. The CDR3 DNA is TGTGCCAGCAGCTTATCTCAGGGGCACCACGAGCAGTACTTC. This chain connects TRBV5-4 to TRBJ2-7, with D perhaps matching TRBD1 (6 bases). V was pared by 2 bases and J by 5 bases, with 14 bases between. The CDR3 spans 14 residues. Germline loops: CDR1 SGHNT, CDR2 YYREEE (reference sequence).

This chain uses TRBV6-5 with TRBJ2-7; TRBD1 might be the D (6 bases). Per germline, CDR1 MNHEY and CDR2 SVGAGI. The germline V and J ends were trimmed by 5 bases and 2 bases, with 13 bases remaining between them. CDR3 length equals 14 residues. CDR3 sequence (DNA): TGTGCCAGCAGTAACGCCAGGACAGCCTACGAGCAGTACTTC. It translates to CASSNARTAYEQYF.

The chain carries TRBV5-4 and TRBJ2-7; tentatively, D is TRBD2 (6 bases). Germline lookup yields CDR1 SGHNT and CDR2 YYREEE (reference sequence). V lost 4 bases and J 7 bases, leaving 12 bases between the germline ends. CDR3 length: 12 residues. DNA of the CDR3: TGTGCCAGCAGCCGACTAGGCGGGGAGCAGTACTTC. It specifies CASSRLGGEQYF. Supplemented by reference TRBV5-4 and TRBJ2-7, the full variable domain reads ETGVTQSPTHLIKTRGQQVTLRCSSQSGHNTVSWYQQALGQGPQFIFQYYREEENGRGNFPPRFSGLQFPNYSSELNVNALELDDSALYLCASSRLGGEQYFGPGTRLTVT.

In this sample, this clone turned up once. The chain has TRBV2 and TRBJ1-4; the match to TRBD1 covers 9 bases. The CDR3 has 14 amino acids. Trimming took 4 bases from V and 5 from J; bases not matched to a gene: 2. The germline CDR1 and CDR2 sequences are SNHLY and FYNNEI. CDR3 DNA sequence: TGTGCCAGCAGTGCTGGACAGGGGAATGAAAAACTGTTTTTT. It yields the protein CASSAGQGNEKLFF.

The V gene is TRBV29-1, the J gene TRBJ2-1; TRBD2 aligns across 10 bases. Germline lookup yields CDR1 SQVTM and CDR2 ANQGSEA. This CDR3 comprises 14 residues. Trimming took 6 bases from V and 10 from J; bases not matched to a gene: 12. CDR3: CSVRLSGRASEQFF. The CDR3 DNA follows: TGCAGCGTCAGACTGAGCGGGAGGGCATCCGAGCAGTTCTTC.

The V call is TRBV7-2, the J call TRBJ2-5, with unresolved D. V was trimmed by 1 base and J by 5 bases, leaving 14 bases between them. CDR3 length: 15 residues. Germline V gene data show CDR1 as SGHTA and CDR2 as FQGNSA. CDR3: CASSLGWDWWETQYF. As DNA, the CDR3 is TGTGCCAGCAGCTTAGGTTGGGATTGGTGGGAGACCCAGTACTTC.

The V call is TRBV6-6, the J call TRBJ2-7, with D maybe TRBD1 (5 bases). The ends were cut back, 0 bases at V and 5 bases at J, with 14 bases in the middle. The V gene's germline CDR1 is MNHNY and CDR2 SVGAGI (reference sequence). The CDR3 loop spans 15 amino acids. DNA of the CDR3: TGTGCCAGCAGTTACTCTCGGCAGGGCGGCAACGAGCAGTACTTC. Encoded protein: CASSYSRQGGNEQYF.

The CDR3 reads CASSSGTGGTQPQHF. The CDR3 DNA reads as TGTGCCAGCAGTTCCGGGACAGGGGGAACTCAGCCCCAGCATTTT. This sequence joins TRBV6-5 and TRBJ1-5; TRBD1 matches 11 bases. The J segment lost 6 bases and the V segment lost 4 bases, leaving 5 bases of the junction unmatched. The germline V gene has CDR1 MNHEY and CDR2 SVGAGI. There are 15 residues in the CDR3.

V is TRBV5-1 and J is TRBJ1-2; maybe TRBD1 (5 bases). With 4 bases removed from V and 4 bases from J, the gap between germline ends came to 14 bases. Germline CDR1 is SGHRS and CDR2 is YFSETQ. This CDR3 contains 14 residues. Written as DNA, the CDR3 is TGCGCCAGCAGCCCGGGACGGGATCGCTATGGCTACACCTTC. Translating it yields CASSPGRDRYGYTF.

J is TRBJ1-2 and V is TRBV5-6; TRBD1 matches at 8 bases. The CDR3 is 16 residues long. Germline V gives CDR1 SGHDT, CDR2 YYEEEE. Trimming took 6 bases from V and 2 from J; bases not matched to a gene: 12. CDR3 coding DNA: TGTGCCAGCACCCGGAAGGACAGGGAGGACAACTATGGCTACACCTTC. Protein sequence: CASTRKDREDNYGYTF.

The chain recombines TRBV29-1 with TRBJ2-2, with TRBD1 matching 7 bases. The CDR3 spans 16 residues. The junction had 6 bases not matched to a gene; V was cut back by 1 base and J by 1 base. Per germline, CDR1 SQVTM and CDR2 ANQGSEA. The CDR3 bases are TGCAGCGTTGAAGCCCCAAACAGGGGGAACACCGGGGAGCTGTTTTTT. As protein: CSVEAPNRGNTGELFF.

CDR3 in DNA: TGTGCCAGCTCACCAAGCACAGGGGCACGCGAGCAGTACTTC. Translating gives CASSPSTGAREQYF. V and J are TRBV18 and TRBJ2-7, with 7 bases identical to TRBD1. After removal of 2 bases from V and 6 bases from J, the junction contained 7 bases not matched to a gene. Germline loops: CDR1 KGHSH, CDR2 LQKENI. The CDR3 runs 14 residues.

This clone came up once. V and J are TRBV19 and TRBJ1-2; tentative D call: TRBD1 (5 bases). CDR1 is LNHDA and CDR2 is SQIVND in the germline V gene (reference sequence). This CDR3 has 15 residues. V was clipped by 6 bases and J by 2 bases, with 16 bases between them. CDR3 loop: CASSSRAGINYGYTF. The DNA for the CDR3 is TGTGCCAGTAGCTCCCGGGCAGGGATAAACTATGGCTACACCTTC. The complete variable domain, with remaining parts taken from reference TRBV19 and TRBJ1-2, reads DGGITQSPKYLFRKEGQNVTLSCEQNLNHDAMYWYRQDPGQGLRLIYYSQIVNDFQKGDIAEGYSVSREKKESFPLTVTSAQKNPTAFYLCASSSRAGINYGYTFGSGTRLTVV.

The chain is built from TRBV5-4 and TRBJ2-2, with TRBD1 identical over 7 bases. The CDR3 loop spans 15 amino acids. CDR1 is SGHNT and CDR2 is YYREEE in the germline V gene (reference sequence). With V trimmed by 5 bases and J by 0 bases, 4 bases remained unmatched. CDR3 in amino acids: CASSSGTANTGELFF. CDR3 bases: TGTGCCAGCAGTTCCGGGACAGCGAACACCGGGGAGCTGTTTTTT.

This clone was counted once. This rearrangement joins TRBV6-6 to TRBJ2-1; 7 bases agree with TRBD2. CDR1 MNHNY and CDR2 SVGAGI come from the germline V gene (reference sequence). The CDR3 extends over 15 amino acids. V was clipped by 7 bases and J by 8 bases; unmatched bases: 14. The CDR3 loop reads CASTMGGLASHEQFF. DNA for the CDR3: TGTGCCAGCACCATGGGAGGGCTAGCCTCCCATGAGCAGTTCTTC.

The chain carries TRBV7-9 and TRBJ1-2; D unresolved. V lost 2 bases and J 8 bases, leaving 12 bases between the germline ends. Per germline, CDR1 SEHNR and CDR2 FQNEAQ (reference sequence). This CDR3 is built from 13 residues. The CDR3 sequence is CASSLQAVGGYTF. In DNA form, the CDR3 reads TGTGCCAGCAGCTTACAGGCGGTAGGCGGCTACACCTTC. The full variable domain, rest sourced from reference TRBV7-9 and TRBJ1-2, is DTGVSQNPRHKITKRGQNVTFRCDPISEHNRLYWYRQTLGQGPEFLTYFQNEAQLEKSRLLSDRFSAERPKGSFSTLEIQRTEQGDSAMYLCASSLQAVGGYTFGSGTRLTVV.

A single count supports this clone. The chain couples TRBV6-5 to TRBJ2-7; 8 nucleotides align to TRBD1. Looked up from germline, CDR1 is MNHEY and CDR2 is SVGAGI. CDR3 length equals 14 residues. V trimming: 5 bases; J trimming: 3 bases; junction bases outside the gene matches: 6. The chain's CDR3 is CASSDFGQGYEQYF. The CDR3 coding sequence is TGTGCCAGCAGTGATTTCGGACAGGGCTACGAGCAGTACTTC.

This clone was detected only once. The chain is built from TRBV2 and TRBJ1-2; 7 positions match TRBD1. Germline CDR1 reads SNHLY; CDR2 reads FYNNEI. CDR3 length equals 13 residues. Trimming removed 3 bases from V and 7 bases from J; junction bases left unmatched: 5. CDR3 residues: CASSDKGARGYTF. The CDR3 DNA reads as TGTGCCAGCAGTGATAAGGGGGCGCGTGGCTACACCTTC. The full variable domain, its missing parts supplied by reference TRBV2 and TRBJ1-2, is EPEVTQTPSHQVTQMGQEVILRCVPISNHLYFYWYRQILGQKVEFLVSFYNNEISEKSEIFDDQFSVERPDGSNFTLKIRSTKLEDSAMYFCASSDKGARGYTFGSGTRLTVV.